A selection of T cell receptor beta chains follows, all from one sample in a study of T-cell reconstitution after alpha-beta-depleted transplantation in children. MiXCR was run by TCRdb on the PCR reads, yielding one entry per CDR3 protein. The table has a few hundred thousand distinct CDR3 sequences, around an eighth seen once; the top ten hold approximately 5.4%. The sequences come from PBMCs from the stem cell graft donor, collected from the stem cell graft. These receptors all come from a human donor who donated a stem cell graft to a child with combined immunodeficiency. CDR3s include the opening cysteine and the closing phenylalanine or tryptophan. D genes are given only for firm matches. Clone size appears in some rows only: once, few, many, or a class for an expanded clone.

size	D	V	J	CDR3	DNA
-	-	TRBV5-1	TRBJ1-5	CASTPIQPQHF	TGCGCCAGCACGCCTATTCAGCCCCAGCATTTT
-	TRBD2	TRBV18	TRBJ2-1	CASSKAGARNEQFF	TGTGCCAGCTCAAAAGCGGGGGCGCGGAATGAGCAGTTCTTC
-	-	TRBV20-1	TRBJ1-4	CSASVYLPGGEKLFF	TGCAGTGCTAGTGTCTACCTCCCAGGCGGGGAAAAACTGTTTTTT
-	-	TRBV21-1	TRBJ2-4	CASSRANRPKAKNIQYF	TGTGCCAGCAGCAGAGCCAACAGACCGAAAGCCAAAAACATTCAGTACTTC
many	-	TRBV5-1	TRBJ2-1	CASSLGRPGEQFF	TGCGCCAGCAGCTTGGGCCGACCCGGTGAGCAGTTCTTC
-	-	TRBV6-2/TRBV6-3	TRBJ2-1	CASSSDSYEQFF	TGTGCCAGCAGTTCAGACAGCTATGAGCAGTTCTTC
-	TRBD1	TRBV29-1	TRBJ1-1	CSVAGQLNTEAFF	TGCAGCGTTGCGGGACAGTTGAACACTGAAGCTTTCTTT
few	TRBD1	TRBV4-1	TRBJ2-1	CASSQTGQGIKNEQFF	TGCGCCAGCAGCCAGACGGGACAGGGCATAAAGAATGAGCAGTTCTTC
few	TRBD2	TRBV5-1	TRBJ2-3	CASRTGLAGISTDTQYF	TGCGCCAGCCGGACCGGACTAGCGGGAATCAGCACAGATACGCAGTATTTT
once	-	TRBV24-1	TRBJ2-3	CATRQGISDTQYF	TGTGCCACTCGTCAAGGAATATCAGATACGCAGTATTTT
many	-	TRBV7-9	TRBJ1-2	CASSLVDYRRSNYGYTF	TGTGCCAGCAGCTTAGTCGACTATCGGAGGTCTAACTATGGCTACACCTTC
many	-	TRBV7-2	TRBJ1-4	CASSSGGGDRGEKLFF	TGTGCCAGCAGCTCTGGGGGCGGGGACCGGGGTGAAAAACTGTTTTTT
many	-	TRBV9	TRBJ1-1	CASSGGSLVGGTEAFF	TGTGCCAGCAGCGGGGGGAGCCTGGTAGGGGGGACTGAAGCTTTCTTT
-	-	TRBV7-9	TRBJ1-1	CASSLARVRTEAFF	TGTGCCAGCAGCTTAGCGAGGGTTAGGACTGAAGCTTTCTTT
many	-	TRBV9	TRBJ2-3	CASEDELLDTQYF	TGTGCCAGCGAGGACGAACTGCTGGATACGCAGTATTTT
few	-	TRBV6-2/TRBV6-3	TRBJ2-1	CASSYDDSYNEQFF	TGTGCCAGCAGTTACGACGACTCCTACAATGAGCAGTTCTTC
-	-	TRBV7-7	TRBJ1-3	CASSPSRSWGSGNTIYF	TGTGCTAGCAGCCCCAGCAGGTCTTGGGGCTCTGGAAACACCATATATTTT
few	-	TRBV7-6	TRBJ2-7	CASSLVGRGIYEQYF	TGTGCCAGCAGCTTAGTAGGGAGGGGGATCTACGAGCAGTACTTC
-	TRBD1	TRBV10-3	TRBJ2-7	CAVTGPGYEQYF	TGTGCCGTGACAGGGCCTGGCTACGAGCAGTACTTC
-	TRBD1	TRBV24-1	TRBJ2-4	CATSDRQGFGKNIQYF	TGTGCCACCAGTGATCGACAGGGTTTCGGCAAAAACATTCAGTACTTC
few	-	TRBV7-3	TRBJ2-7	CASSLRRAGRPRPYEQYF	TGTGCCAGCAGCTTGCGGCGCGCGGGGAGGCCGAGACCCTACGAGCAGTACTTC
many	TRBD1	TRBV7-2	TRBJ1-2	CASSPDRGRLYGYTF	TGTGCCAGCAGCCCGGACAGGGGGCGACTCTATGGCTACACCTTC
-	TRBD2	TRBV12-3/TRBV12-4	TRBJ2-3	CTSSLGSGEAWAQYF	TGTACCAGCAGTTTAGGCAGCGGGGAAGCCTGGGCGCAGTATTTT
few	TRBD2	TRBV6-2/TRBV6-3	TRBJ2-5	CASSGLAGQETQYF	TGTGCCAGCAGCGGACTAGCGGGACAAGAGACCCAGTACTTC
many	-	TRBV12-3/TRBV12-4	TRBJ2-1	CASSLYNEQFF	TGCGCCAGCAGCTTGTACAATGAGCAGTTCTTC
few	-	TRBV5-1	TRBJ2-7	CASRWSEPIYEQYF	TGCGCCAGCAGATGGTCGGAACCTATCTACGAGCAGTACTTC
-	-	TRBV10-3	TRBJ2-7	CAISDGGGEQYF	TGTGCCATCAGTGATGGAGGGGGAGAGCAGTACTTC
-	-	TRBV25-1	TRBJ2-7	CASRVAGDYEQYF	TGTGCCAGCCGGGTTGCCGGCGACTACGAGCAGTACTTC
many	TRBD1	TRBV11-2	TRBJ2-7	CASSLVGDSAYEQYF	TGTGCCAGCAGCTTAGTGGGGGACAGTGCCTACGAGCAGTACTTC
few	TRBD1	TRBV12-3/TRBV12-4	TRBJ2-7	CASSQTGTGSEQYF	TGTGCCAGCAGTCAAACCGGGACAGGGTCCGAGCAGTACTTC
once	-	TRBV30	TRBJ1-4	CACNDRSNEKLFF	TGTGCCTGCAACGACAGGTCTAATGAAAAACTGTTTTTT
few	TRBD1	TRBV23-1	TRBJ2-7	CASSQRPKGQHKYEQYF	TGCGCCAGCAGTCAGCGGCCAAAGGGACAGCACAAATACGAGCAGTACTTC
-	-	TRBV7-3	TRBJ2-2	CASSLDSSQGELFF	TGTGCCAGCAGCTTAGATTCTAGCCAGGGGGAGCTGTTTTTT
few	-	TRBV15	TRBJ2-1	CATSKERIAYNEQFF	TGTGCCACCAGCAAGGAAAGGATAGCCTACAATGAGCAGTTCTTC
-	-	TRBV5-4	TRBJ2-5	CASSLMTGIQETQYF	TGTGCCAGCAGCTTGATGACAGGAATTCAAGAGACCCAGTACTTC
-	-	TRBV14	TRBJ2-7	CASSQARTVYEQYF	TGTGCCAGCAGCCAAGCTCGGACAGTCTACGAGCAGTACTTC
few	-	TRBV9	TRBJ1-2	CASSPLGGVYGYTF	TGTGCCAGCAGCCCTCTGGGGGGGGTCTATGGCTACACCTTC
many	-	TRBV5-1	TRBJ2-5	CASSSGTLQETQYF	TGCGCCAGCAGCTCCGGGACTCTACAAGAGACCCAGTACTTC
once	-	TRBV7-2	TRBJ2-1	CASSLVAGEGAGFF	TGTGCCAGCAGCTTAGTGGCGGGGGAGGGGGCAGGGTTCTTC
-	-	TRBV4-3	TRBJ1-5	CASSGGPRQPQHF	TGCGCCAGCAGTGGGGGTCCAAGACAGCCCCAGCATTTT
few	TRBD2	TRBV7-9	TRBJ2-2	CASSGLAGGLGGELFF	TGTGCCAGCAGCGGACTAGCGGGGGGGCTCGGCGGGGAGCTGTTTTTT